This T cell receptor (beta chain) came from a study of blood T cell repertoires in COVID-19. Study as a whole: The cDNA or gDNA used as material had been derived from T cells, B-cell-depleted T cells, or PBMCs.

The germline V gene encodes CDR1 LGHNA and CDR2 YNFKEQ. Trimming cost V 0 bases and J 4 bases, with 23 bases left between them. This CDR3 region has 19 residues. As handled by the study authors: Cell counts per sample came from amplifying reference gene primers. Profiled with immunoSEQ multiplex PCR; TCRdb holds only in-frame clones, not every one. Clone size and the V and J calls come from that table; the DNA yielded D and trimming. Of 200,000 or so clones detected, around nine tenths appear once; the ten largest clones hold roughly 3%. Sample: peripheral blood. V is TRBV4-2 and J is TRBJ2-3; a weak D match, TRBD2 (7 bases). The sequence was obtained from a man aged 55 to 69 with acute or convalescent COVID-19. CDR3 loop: CASSQDRGVQAGAPDTQYF. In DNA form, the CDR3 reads TGTGCCAGCAGCCAAGACCGGGGGGTCCAGGCGGGGGCTCCAGATACGCAGTATTTT.